This TCR beta chain was observed in a study of naive and memory T cell subsets. The germline V and J ends were trimmed by 1 base and 3 bases, with 7 bases remaining between them. The CDR3 is made up of 13 amino acids. Two oligonucleotides, mixed equimolar, formed the beta constant-region primer covering TRBC1 and TRBC2. The ligated cDNA underwent four PCR rounds using SP2 and nested alpha and beta constant-region primers. TCRdb passed the UMI-ligation and nested PCR reads through MiXCR, listing each CDR3 protein once. Altogether 120,000 or so distinct CDR3 sequences are present, over 30% being singletons, with the ten largest covering about 1%.

This rearrangement joins TRBV12-3 or TRBV12-4 to TRBJ2-7, with a weak D call TRBD2 (6 bases). Sequencing was done on a sample of central memory CD4+ T cells from blood. This sequence was found in a human donor in good health. The CDR3 protein is CASSLGGVYEQYF. For the CDR3, the DNA is TGTGCCAGCAGTTTAGGGGGGGTCTACGAGCAGTACTTC.